This T cell receptor beta chain was recorded in a study of Ad26.COV2.S vaccination and SARS-CoV-2 variants. Regarding the study as a whole: CD8+ and CD4+ T cells specific for spike reportedly responded with substantial breadth after vaccination. Vaccine recipients showed a spike-specific TCR breadth that was higher than in placebo recipients. Total T cell responses may have been underestimated by the TCR breadth and depth analyses.

Turning to this clone: Its matching antigen is unknown.

This CDR3 has 15 residues. V gave up 2 bases and J gave up 5 bases; unmatched junction bases: 0. CDR1 KGHSH and CDR2 LQKENI come from the germline V gene. Sequencing used immunoSEQ multiplex PCR; TCRdb keeps in-frame clones, though not all of them. This table holds around 370,000 clones, roughly 94% found once. This specimen consisted of peripheral blood, obtained after recovery from COVID-19. The V gene is TRBV18, the J gene TRBJ2-1; 13 positions match TRBD2. This TCR was sampled from a human donor who had recovered from COVID-19. CDR3 sequence: CASSPGLAGDNEQFF. The CDR3 DNA reads as TGTGCCAGCTCACCAGGACTAGCGGGGGACAATGAGCAGTTCTTC.